The clone carrying this T cell receptor (beta chain) counts as medium-sized (0.01 to 0.1%). These data are taken from a study of blood T cell repertoires in COVID-19. Study summary: Samples of COVID-19 (acute and convalescent) were obtained from the United States, Italy and Spain. The analysed material was cDNA or gDNA that came from T cells, B-cell-depleted T cells, or PBMCs.

The V and J ends lost 5 bases and 5 bases, in that order; junction bases with no gene match: 3. The CDR3 length is 13 residues. Germline V lookup: CDR1 MDHEN, CDR2 SYDVKM. Original methodology: Estimates of nucleated cell counts were drawn from the amplification of reference gene primers. Profiling relied on immunoSEQ multiplex PCR, and the TCRdb table lists in-frame clones only, not all of them. That table is the source of V, J and clone size, and D and trimming were worked out from the DNA. The sample records about 94,000 clones, 75% to 80% being singletons. The sequence was obtained from a man between 65 and 79 years old with COVID-19, enrolled during active disease. This sequence joins TRBV28 and TRBJ2-5, with 9 bases lining up with TRBD2. Sequenced: peripheral blood. The CDR3 sequence is CASSEAGGETQYF. The CDR3 nucleotides are TGTGCCAGCAGTGAAGCGGGAGGCGAGACCCAGTACTTC. The full variable domain, in which reference TRBV28 and TRBJ2-5 provide the parts outside the CDR3, is DVKVTQSSRYLVKRTGEKVFLECVQDMDHENMFWYRQDPGLGLRLIYFSYDVKMKEKGDIPEGYSVSREKKERFSLILESASTNQTSMYLCASSEAGGETQYFGPGTRLLVL.